This T cell receptor beta chain was sequenced for a study of shared clonotypes between healthy human individuals. Using immunoSEQ multiplex PCR, the repertoire was profiled, and TCRdb retains in-frame clones only, with some absent. The sample holds about 1.1 million clones, about 80% seen once. The ends were cut back, 2 bases at V and 3 bases at J, with 8 bases in the middle. The length of the CDR3 is 14 residues. Germline V lookup: CDR1 SGHVS, CDR2 FQNEAQ. V gene TRBV7-8 combines with J gene TRBJ1-5, with D perhaps TRBD1 (6 bases). This TCR was sampled from a man aged 18 to 30 in good health. Some clones in this sample may be carry-over from other donors' samples. The specimen sequenced was memory CD4+ T cells from PBMCs. Subset indicated: CD45RA-negative fraction. The CDR3: CASSLRTVNQPQHF. The CDR3 bases are TGTGCCAGCAGCTTAAGGACAGTCAATCAGCCCCAGCATTTT.